This is a list of T cell receptor beta chains from one sample in a study of OX40 agonist ivuxolimab in advanced cancers. Profiled with immunoSEQ multiplex PCR; TCRdb holds only in-frame clones, not every one. The sample comprises 50,000 to 75,000 clones, around 87% of which are singletons, and roughly 0.34% rests with the top ten. The sample here was CD4+ or CD8+ T cells sorted from blood, taken in a trial of the OX40 agonist ivuxolimab. All receptors derive from an adult with an advanced solid tumor such as melanoma, head and neck, liver or kidney cancer. Each CDR3 is given without its conserved first and last residue.

v_call,cdr3_aa
TRBV14,ASSQAGTYNYGYT
TRBV27,ASNRLAGSITEAF
TRBV29-1,SAQDQSVTDTQY
TRBV4-1,ASSPNREDQPQH
TRBV19,ASSMTADYGYT
TRBV7-2,ASSSRGWGYEQY
TRBV7-3,ASSAPHGTGELF
TRBV6-5,ASSTTAYSEAF
TRBV25-1,ASSEASGGYNEQF
TRBV4-3,ASSQGLGYEQY
TRBV5-8,ASSLVEKLF
TRBV6-1,ASSEAGTLGELF
TRBV5-4,ASSLFMRQNNEQF
TRBV7-9,ASSDNRVGTEQY
TRBV6-5,ASSYTYRENEQF
TRBV11-2,ASRQTTGYEQY
TRBV6-6,ASGWGAGYT
TRBV18,ASSPDRGGSNQPQH
TRBV6-5,ASTSVSGLNYGYT
TRBV4-3,ASSHGWSFPSTDTQY
TRBV5-1,ASSLGREGVDGYT
TRBV11-2,ASSSPRGRGEKLF